The entry that follows covers one TCR beta chain sequence. The antigen is not known. Described time point: week 5, during vaccination. In the vaccine, a single dose held 300 ug of the mutant IDH1 20-mer peptide, along with topical imiquimod. Donors had new WHO grade 3 or 4 IDH1-mutant, ATRX-lost astrocytomas. V was clipped by 0 bases and J by 5 bases, with 11 bases between them. CDR3 length: 14 amino acids. CDR1 SGDLS and CDR2 YYNGEE come from the germline V gene. Produced via immunoSEQ multiplex PCR; TCRdb's table is partial and in-frame only. The sample gives around 28,000 clones, roughly 90% of which show up once; over 15% is in the top ten. This sample is part of a study of a mutant IDH1 vaccine in newly diagnosed glioma. Study-level information: Beginning 4-6 weeks after radiotherapy alone, or with temozolomide cycles, vaccination took place. Study results and limitations: Evidence of vaccine-induced immune responses was documented in approximately 93% of patients.

The source was PBMCs, collected from a glioma patient whose treatment included an IDH1 peptide vaccine. This chain connects TRBV9 to TRBJ1-2, with D uncertain. The source is a man between 18 and 35 years old with glioma. The CDR3 spells CASSVGGSKYGYTF. The CDR3 DNA is TGTGCCAGCAGCGTAGGGGGATCCAAATATGGCTACACCTTC.